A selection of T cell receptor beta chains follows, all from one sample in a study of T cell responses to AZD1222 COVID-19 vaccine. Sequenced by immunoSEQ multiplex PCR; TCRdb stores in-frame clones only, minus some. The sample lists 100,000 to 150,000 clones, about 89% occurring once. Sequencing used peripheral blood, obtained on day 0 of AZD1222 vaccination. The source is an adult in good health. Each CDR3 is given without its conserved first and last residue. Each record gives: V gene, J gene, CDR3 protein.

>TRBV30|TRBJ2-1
AWRGLAVYNEQF
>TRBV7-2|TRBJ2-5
ASSITGGGPPQETQY
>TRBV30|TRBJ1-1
AWSVPGRDTEAF
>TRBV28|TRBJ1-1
ASSLAGGADTEAF
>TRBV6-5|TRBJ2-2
AVQGDPTGELF
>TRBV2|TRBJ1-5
AIRLGDYSNQPQH
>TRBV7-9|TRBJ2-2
ASSTYRGQAGELF
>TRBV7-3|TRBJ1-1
ASRLTGGNTEAF
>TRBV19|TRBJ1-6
ASSSTGTGNSPLH
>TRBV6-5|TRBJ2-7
ASSYSSGTYEQY
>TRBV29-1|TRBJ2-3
SVGPGTDTQY
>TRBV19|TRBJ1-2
ASSIDPTGGIDGYT
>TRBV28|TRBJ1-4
ASSRPGAEHEKLF
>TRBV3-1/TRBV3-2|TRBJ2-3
ASSQGLAEGRDTQY
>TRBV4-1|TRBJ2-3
ASSLRAGGDSTDTQY
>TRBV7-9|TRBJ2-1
ASSHTSGSSYNEQF
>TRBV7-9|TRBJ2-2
ASSELQGNTGELF
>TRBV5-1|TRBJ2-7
ASRRQATSYEQY
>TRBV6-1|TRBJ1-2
ASSEVILNNYGYT
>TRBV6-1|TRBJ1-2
ASSERTGLTYGYT
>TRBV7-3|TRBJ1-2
ASSLRDIANYGYT
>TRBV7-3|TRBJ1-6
ASSTARNSPLH
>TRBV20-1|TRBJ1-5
SASFPLVGVAQPQH
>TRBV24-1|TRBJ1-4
ATSSGLGEKLF
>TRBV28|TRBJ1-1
ASSFRGAEAF
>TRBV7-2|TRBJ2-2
ASSPLGTTGELF
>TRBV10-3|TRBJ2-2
AISDGRAAGAGELF
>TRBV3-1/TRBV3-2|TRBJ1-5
ASSQQANQPQH
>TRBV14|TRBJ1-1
ASSPRGQGWTEAF
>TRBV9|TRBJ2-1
ASSVGLADYNEQF
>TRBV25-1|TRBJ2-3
ASSSLGREEEDTQY
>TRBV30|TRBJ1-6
AWRGGGNSPLH
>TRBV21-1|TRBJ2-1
ASSKGGTSGTIHNEQF
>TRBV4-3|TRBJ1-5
ASSQDLIGQPQH
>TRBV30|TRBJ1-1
AWSLGTGGNTEAF
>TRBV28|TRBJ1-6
ASGPGQGASFYNSPLH
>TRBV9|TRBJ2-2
ASSVAIDPGELF
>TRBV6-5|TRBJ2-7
ASSSTGTGIYEQY
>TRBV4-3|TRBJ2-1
ASSQDLAGGYNEQF
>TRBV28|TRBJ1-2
ASSFHSPEGRGYGYT
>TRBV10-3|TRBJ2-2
AIRNTGMQGTGELF
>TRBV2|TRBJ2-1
ASSASGSRSFNEQF
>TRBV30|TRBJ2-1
AGGGRSSYNEQF
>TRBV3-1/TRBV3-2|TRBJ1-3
ASSTSGGSGNTIY
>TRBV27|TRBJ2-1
ASTGQGNGNEQF
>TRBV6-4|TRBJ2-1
ASSDQPGTSINEQF
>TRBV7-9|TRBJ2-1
ASSELRDINEQF